The entry below describes one T cell receptor beta chain. The antigen remains unidentified. This may stem from a read error, because a much larger clone lies one nucleotide away. The trim removed 7 bases at V and 2 bases at J, leaving 4 bases unmatched. The CDR3 runs 15 residues. CDR1 and CDR2 from the germline V gene are SGHTA and FQGNSA. This record comes from a study of shared clonotypes between healthy human individuals. Study-wide context: CD4 naive and memory got three plates each, CD8 naive two, CD8 memory one. Study-level findings and limits: Non-shared clonotypes showed lower generation probabilities than clonotypes common to all four donors.

Per sorted-subset replicate PCR, input was around 220 ng DNA, representing roughly 30,000 T cell genomes. Methods used by the authors: Owing to the provision of junction-only sequences devoid of quality scores by immunoSEQ, filtering differed. Using immunoSEQ multiplex PCR, the repertoire was profiled, and TCRdb retains in-frame clones only, with some absent. The D gene and trimming were derived from the DNA, and the V and J assignments and clone size from that table. The table records around 1.1 million clones, roughly 80% of them present only once. Sequenced material: memory CD4+ T cells from PBMCs. Subset reported: CD45RA-negative fraction. The rearrangement uses TRBV7-2 and TRBJ2-1; 11 positions agree with TRBD2. This sequence originates from a man aged 18 to 29 in good health. Some clones in this sample may be carry-over from other donors' samples. This CDR3 is CASTVLAGAYNEQFF. The CDR3 region has the DNA TGTGCCAGCACCGTACTAGCGGGAGCCTACAATGAGCAGTTCTTC.